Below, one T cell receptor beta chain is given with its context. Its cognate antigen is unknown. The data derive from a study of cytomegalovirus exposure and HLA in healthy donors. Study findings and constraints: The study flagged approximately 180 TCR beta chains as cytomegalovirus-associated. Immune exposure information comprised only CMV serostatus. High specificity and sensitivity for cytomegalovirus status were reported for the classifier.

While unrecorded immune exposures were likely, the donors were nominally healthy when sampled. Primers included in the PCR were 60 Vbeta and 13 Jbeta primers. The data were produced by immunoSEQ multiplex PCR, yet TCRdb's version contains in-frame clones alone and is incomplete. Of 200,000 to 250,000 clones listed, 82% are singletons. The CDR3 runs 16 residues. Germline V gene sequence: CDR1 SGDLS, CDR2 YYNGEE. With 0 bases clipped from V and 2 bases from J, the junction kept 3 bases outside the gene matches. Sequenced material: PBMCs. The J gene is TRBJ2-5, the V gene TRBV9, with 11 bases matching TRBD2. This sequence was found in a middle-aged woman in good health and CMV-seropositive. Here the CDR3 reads CASSVAGTSGQETQYF. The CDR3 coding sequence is TGTGCCAGCAGCGTAGCGGGGACTAGCGGTCAAGAGACCCAGTACTTC.